This TCR beta chain appears in the sequencing data of a study of cytomegalovirus exposure and HLA in healthy donors (dated by TCRdb to between 2016 and 2019). Study-level background: An earlier analysis of around 600 of the donors reported roughly 270 Gb of sequence data and 117 million unique TCR beta sequences from about 180 million T cells. Approximately 300 gigabases of sequencing data and tens of millions of unique TCR sequences made up an early release that covered several hundred HLA-typed donors. The genetic ancestry cluster associated with self-reported Caucasian donors included 80% to 90% of the approximately 400 genotyped donors. The study was designed to test whether signatures of past pathogen exposure could be identified by cataloging public T cell receptors. The study used immunosequencing to profile the T cell repertoires of 666 subjects and linked those repertoires to cytomegalovirus serostatus. Along with the roughly 700-subject first cohort, a separate validation cohort of about 110 different subjects was used. To predict cytomegalovirus infection status, the study combined high-throughput TCR immunosequencing, statistical association of individual TCRs with disease status, and machine learning. A later analysis re-analyzed previously published TCR beta repertoires from approximately 700 donors and added high-resolution HLA genotyping to study TCR occurrence patterns. In the later analysis, no new phenotypic data were used to find candidate immune exposures; instead, reliance was placed on TCR beta sequences and their occurrence across donors. An earlier analysis of about 620 of the donors applied high-throughput TCR beta sequencing to assess whether each TCR beta V gene segment acted as functional or pseudogenic. Alongside the repertoire data, information on donor age, sex, ethnicity and CMV serostatus was compiled. A later genetic analysis used genome-wide SNP genotypes for about three fifths of the 666 donors, treating that subset as a discovery cohort. All discovery cohort repertoires had been generated on a single sequencing platform. Both class I and class II loci were covered by HLA typing, at four-digit resolution. The number of typed donors differed by locus: 629-630 for A, B, C, DRB1 and DQB1; 500 to 550 for DQA1; approximately 600 for DPA1; and some 450 for DPB1. Because of strong linkage in the cohort, a few DR-DQ haplotypes were treated as single units for association and clustering. Across around 400 genotyped donors of the cohort, an average of approximately 220,000 unique TCR beta nucleotide sequences per donor were sequenced, and 15% to 20% of those sequences were non-productive.

Library preparation was by the immunoSEQ multiplex PCR assay. The multiplex PCR relied on a mix of 60 forward primers for TCR Vbeta segments and 13 reverse primers for TCR Jbeta segments. Amplification of the CDR3 region of rearranged TCR beta genes was performed with a multiplex PCR assay on genomic DNA. The amplified TCR beta libraries were sequenced on the Illumina HiSeq System as 87-base-pair reads. The original methods were these. A later analysis counted about 80 million unique TCR beta chains across the approximately 700 repertoires, and roughly 10 million of these chains were shared by at least two donors. Raw reads were error-corrected and collapsed into unique sequences by a nearest-neighbor algorithm in which closely related sequences were merged to remove PCR and sequencing errors. CDR3 sequences were aligned to IMGT reference sequences to assign V, D and J gene segments. Each retained sequence needed at least a six-nucleotide match to both a V gene segment and a J gene segment. Rearrangements were classified as productive when the CDR3 lacked stop codons and remained in frame with V and J, and all other rearrangements were classified as non-productive. CDR3 was defined according to IMGT convention as the region running from the second conserved V-encoded cysteine to the conserved J-encoded phenylalanine. Sequences without an unambiguous match to a single V gene segment were excluded from the earlier analysis of over 500 of the donors. An earlier analysis of several hundred of the donors called V segments functional above 56.7% productive rearrangements and segregating when the between-donor standard deviation exceeded 5%. A statistical classification framework was developed to diagnose cytomegalovirus status using the catalog of TCR beta chain sequences. In a later analysis, V and J genes were assigned by comparing TCR nucleotide sequences against IMGT/GENE-DB human TR gene sequences. In a later analysis, CDR3 sequences and most-parsimonious VDJ recombination scenarios were assigned using the TCRdist pipeline. In a later analysis, each TCR beta chain was defined by its CDR3 amino acid sequence together with its V-gene family, and reads without a unique V-gene family were excluded. In a later analysis, 450 to 600 highly shared, low-generation-probability nucleotide sequences were removed to address suspected cross-contamination and a sequencing artifact. For each public chain, a later analysis derived a clonal expansion index from normalized ranks of inferred template counts within each repertoire. In a later analysis, generation probabilities were computed using a VDJ recombination model fitted to out-of-frame rearrangements, and the results were checked against IGoR. In a later analysis, TCR-TCR, TCR-HLA and TCR-CMV co-occurrence was scored with hypergeometric tests, and a repertoire-size bias correction was applied to TCR pairs. To estimate false discovery rates, a later analysis permuted the HLA or CMV assignments 20 times. A later analysis grouped co-occurring TCRs with DBSCAN, adding TCRdist sequence similarity when clustering within HLA-allele-positive subsets. Repertoires with fewer than 30,000 or more than 120,000 public chains were left out of co-occurrence clustering, as were about five repertoires with anomalous nucleotide sharing. TCRdb limited this immuneACCESS table to in-frame rearrangements with V and J called. A share of clones is missing; checked studies link under half to unresolved V genes, and the rest is unexplained. The D gene and trimming were derived from the DNA, and the V and J assignments and clone size from that table. The sample includes more than 150,000 clones, with more than 65% observed a single time. Less than 2% of the sample belongs to the ten largest clones.

In total, roughly 670 healthy bone marrow donors made up the cohort. All cohort members were sampled while nominally healthy, although unrecorded immune exposures were likely present. The donor tested CMV seropositive, placing the donor among the 289 seropositive members of the cohort. Every donor gave a peripheral blood sample, and the peripheral blood mononuclear cells from that sample were used for TCR beta sequencing. The Qiagen DNeasy Blood Extraction Kit was used to extract genomic DNA from the blood cell samples. As to this clone: Which antigen it targets is not known. Compared with germline, one end of the junction differs, possibly owing to a read error.

Results and caveats for the whole study, not just this receptor: CMV serostatus was the only immune exposure information available for the cohort. Correlated functional status among segregating V segments might be attributable to linkage disequilibrium, but an unknown experimental factor could not be ruled out. In both the original and validation cohorts, the classifier was reported to diagnose cytomegalovirus status with high specificity and sensitivity. Because some donors lacked HLA typing at each locus, the association tests relied only on the typed subset. Some IMGT-functional V segments, including TRBV6-2 and TRBV6-3, could not be told apart with the 87-base-pair reads, so those segments were excluded. According to a later analysis, most CMV-associated TCR beta chains appeared to be HLA-restricted, and the HLA associations seemed to be driven largely by CMV exposure. A cluster of highly shared sequence variants was judged likely to be a technical artifact of the sequencing pipeline. Only TCR beta chains were sequenced in this cohort, and the absence of alpha or paired-chain data limited detectable features. According to a later analysis, parvovirus B19, influenza, CMV and Epstein-Barr virus appeared linked to several top co-occurrence clusters. In a later analysis, HLA-associated TCR beta chains showed more clonal expansion and lower generation probabilities than non-associated chains that were equally common. Broadly in line with IMGT annotations, most TCR beta V segments showed up in productive rearrangements about 87% or about 30% of the time in an earlier analysis of about 500 of the donors. A later genetic analysis associated a missense DCLRE1C variant with V-gene and J-gene trimming of TCR beta chains, and an independent cohort replicated the association. A later analysis found that TCR association rates varied across HLA loci, with DRB1 alleles showing the most associated TCRs and HLA-C alleles the fewest. In vitro tests confirmed that a few of the cytomegalovirus-associated TCR beta chains recognize cytomegalovirus antigens. In a later genetic analysis, fewer N-insertions in productive TCRs were reported among donors in an Asian-associated ancestry cluster than the approximately 710-donor mean. According to the authors, the approach could potentially be generalized to other disease states and immunological phenotypes. When HLA alleles, especially DR and DQ, strongly co-occurred, TCR associations were difficult to assign to individual alleles. In a later analysis, 16,951 TCR beta sequences were associated with specific HLA alleles at a false discovery rate of 0.05. Sequencing depth was assumed to be roughly uniform across donors in the presence/absence analyses, though that assumption may not hold. Because counts were too low, more than 15 rarely observed V segments, including chromosome 9 orphons, were left out of the earlier analysis of some 640 of the donors. Across donors, most TCR sequences were observed very rarely, whereas some public TCRs were present in many individuals. The study listed 150 to 200 TCR beta chains as associated with cytomegalovirus. A further reported finding was that TCR beta sequences accurately predicted the HLA-A and HLA-B alleles for most subjects in the first cohort.

Counted from cysteine to phenylalanine, this CDR3 has 18 amino acids. The only DNA kept is the CDR3, 54 bases in frame from the first base. CDR1 LGHNA and CDR2 YNFKEQ were looked up in the germline V gene. The origin of this receptor is a girl aged 10-17 years in good health and CMV-seropositive. The sequencing sample was made of PBMCs. This sequence uses TRBV4-2 and TRBJ2-1; the D gene is possibly TRBD2, with 6 bases matching. The CDR3 region reads CASSQGGGEQFLTGERFF. The base sequence is TGTGCCAGCAGCCAAGGGGGAGGTGAGCAGTTCTTAACCGGCGAGCGGTTCTTC.